This T cell receptor (beta chain) originates from a study of T cells in Graves' hyperthyroidism and ophthalmopathy. This clonotype was picked up many times. It was RNA transcripts that yielded the amplified TCR beta CDR3 regions. In the first-round RT-PCR of the TCR CDR3, the HTBI primer set was used. TCRdb reprocessed the multiplex PCR reads with MiXCR, giving one entry per CDR3 protein. The data contain approximately 640,000 distinct CDR3 sequences, roughly 17% of them singletons. Germline V gene lookup returns CDR1 SQVTM and CDR2 ANQGSEA. Losses at the gene ends were 6 bases for V and 4 bases for J; bases not matched to a gene: 10. This CDR3 is 15 amino acids long.

This chain joins TRBV29-1 and TRBJ2-3, with 10 positions matching TRBD2. The sequence was obtained from a man in his forties or fifties with Graves' hyperthyroidism. The sample comprised blood. The CDR3 DNA is TGCAGCGTGGGTACTAGCGGGACCGTCGCAGATACGCAGTATTTT. The encoded protein is CSVGTSGTVADTQYF.